A single sample is the source of the 21 T cell receptor beta chains below, sequenced in a study of identical twins. One entry per CDR3 protein results from TCRdb running MiXCR on the 5' RACE reads. Of 1.5 million to 2 million distinct CDR3 sequences listed, roughly a third are singletons. The sequenced material came from cord blood. The receptor set was obtained from a newborn girl in good health.

CDR3 sequence reads: CASIGTGSGTDTQYF. CDR3 bases: TGTGCCAGTATCGGGACAGGGTCGGGCACAGATACGCAGTATTTT. This rearrangement joins TRBV19 to TRBJ2-3; TRBD1 matches at 9 bases. The CDR3 is 15 amino acids. Germline CDR1 reads LNHDA; CDR2 reads SQIVND (reference sequence). Losses at the gene ends were 7 bases for V and 1 base for J; bases not matched to a gene: 6. The full variable domain, with the rest looked up from reference TRBV19 and TRBJ2-3, is DGGITQSPKYLFRKEGQNVTLSCEQNLNHDAMYWYRQDPGQGLRLIYYSQIVNDFQKGDIAEGYSVSREKKESFPLTVTSAQKNPTAFYLCASIGTGSGTDTQYFGPGTRLTVL.

This clonotype appeared a few times. This chain connects TRBV18 to TRBJ2-7; weak D call: TRBD1 (5 bases). In germline, CDR1 is KGHSH, CDR2 LQKENI. CDR3 length equals 15 residues. V lost 5 bases and J 2 bases, leaving 16 bases between the germline ends. As DNA, the CDR3 is TGTGCCAGCTCATCCTACAGGTTTACTACCTACGAGCAGTACTTC. Residues: CASSSYRFTTYEQYF.

This clonotype was recorded many times. The gene calls are TRBV25-1 and TRBJ2-7, with a weak D call TRBD2 (5 bases). Germline V gene sequence: CDR1 MGHDK, CDR2 SYGVNS. Trimming removed 6 bases at V and 4 bases at J, with 13 bases between. The CDR3 has 13 residues. CDR3 sequence reads: CASSRPGLYEQYF. The CDR3 DNA follows: TGTGCCAGCAGCAGACCTGGACTTTACGAGCAGTACTTC.

This clonotype was seen at least ten times. The V gene is TRBV12-3 or TRBV12-4, the J gene TRBJ2-1, with 9 bases that match TRBD1. CDR3 size: 14 residues. The ends lost 7 bases at V and 3 bases at J; junction bases unmatched: 4. The chain's CDR3 is CASIPGQGYNEQFF. The CDR3, as DNA: TGTGCCAGCATTCCGGGACAGGGCTACAATGAGCAGTTCTTC.

As concerns this clonotype: Germline and junction disagree at one end, which may indicate a read error. CDR3 sequence reads: CASGLVAGVADTQYF. The CDR3 DNA sequence: TGCGCCAGCGGCTTAGTAGCGGGGGTCGCAGATACGCAGTATTTT. The chain has TRBV5-1 and TRBJ2-3; TRBD2 matches at 9 bases. This CDR3 comprises 15 residues. Germline V lookup: CDR1 SGHRS, CDR2 YFSETQ.

In its sample, this clonotype was seen a few times. This sequence joins TRBV4-1 and TRBJ2-3, with D hard to call. The CDR3 spans 15 residues. CDR1 is MGHRA, CDR2 YSYEKL, per germline. Trimming removed 1 base at V and 5 bases at J, with 13 bases between. The CDR3 here is CASSQGRLLVDTQYF. The CDR3 DNA reads TGCGCCAGCAGCCAAGGCCGCCTACTGGTAGATACGCAGTATTTT.

CDR3 in amino acids: CASSLAVSPYEQYF. The CDR3 nucleotides read TGCGCCAGCAGCTTGGCGGTTTCCCCCTACGAGCAGTACTTC. The rearrangement uses TRBV5-1 and TRBJ2-7; D is ambiguous. Between the trimmed V and J ends, which lost 0 bases and 2 bases, there was a span of 9 bases. This CDR3 region has 14 residues. CDR1 is SGHRS, CDR2 YFSETQ, per germline.

V is TRBV7-9 and J is TRBJ1-1; tentative D call: TRBD1 (6 bases). The CDR3 sequence is 15 residues long. Trimming left V 7 bases short and J 3 bases short, with 18 bases between. CDR1 and CDR2 (germline): SEHNR, FQNEAQ (reference sequence). Here the CDR3 DNA reads TGTGCCAGCACACCACAGGGAAGAGGGGACACTGAAGCTTTCTTT. It codes for CASTPQGRGDTEAFF.

This clonotype was seen at least ten times. The chain uses TRBV27 and TRBJ1-2; D might be TRBD1 (6 bases). CDR1 is MNHEY, CDR2 SMNVEV, per germline (reference sequence). V lost 2 bases, J lost 4 bases, and 11 bases lay in between. There are 14 residues in the CDR3. DNA for the CDR3: TGTGCCAGCAGTTTAAGCAGGGGTGGCTATGGCTACACCTTC. Residues: CASSLSRGGYGYTF.

This clonotype was counted between two and nine times. The CDR3, as DNA: TGCGCCAGCAGCTCAAGAACTAGCGGGAGTGTCAATGAGCAGTTCTTC. Amino acid sequence: CASSSRTSGSVNEQFF. The chain combines TRBV5-1 with TRBJ2-1, with 11 bases lining up with TRBD2. This CDR3 spans 16 amino acids. V was clipped by 3 bases and J by 6 bases; unmatched bases: 8. The germline V gene encodes CDR1 SGHRS and CDR2 YFSETQ.

J is TRBJ2-1 and V is TRBV24-1; possibly TRBD1 for D (6 bases). Germline V lookup: CDR1 KGHDR, CDR2 SFDVKD. Trimming took 2 bases from V and 10 from J, leaving 11 bases between them. The CDR3 totals 13 residues. The CDR3 loop reads CATSDYLQGEQFF. The CDR3 DNA sequence: TGTGCCACCAGTGATTATTTGCAGGGGGAGCAGTTCTTC.

The chain links TRBV7-9 to TRBJ1-5; D unresolved. Germline V lookup: CDR1 SEHNR, CDR2 FQNEAQ (reference sequence). The V end lost 3 bases, the J end lost 1 base, and 19 bases lay between the germline ends. There are 18 residues in the CDR3. As DNA, the CDR3 is TGTGCCAGCAGCTTCGTACGGGGTCCCCTCCGAAGCAATCAGCCCCAGCATTTT. This codes for CASSFVRGPLRSNQPQHF.

CDR3 bases: TGCAGTGCTAGGAGGGTCCTGCGCACAGATACGCAGTATTTT. It specifies CSARRVLRTDTQYF. The V gene is TRBV20-1, the J gene TRBJ2-3; TRBD2 is a possible D gene (5 bases). The V end lost 3 bases, the J end lost 1 base, and 11 bases lay between the germline ends. Germline V CDR1 and CDR2: DFQATT, SNEGSKA (reference sequence). CDR3 length equals 14 residues.

The V gene is TRBV19, the J gene TRBJ2-3; 7 nucleotides align to TRBD1. This CDR3 has 15 amino acids. Germline V gene data show CDR1 as LNHDA and CDR2 as SQIVND (reference sequence). Losses at the gene ends were 0 bases for V and 1 base for J; bases not matched to a gene: 1. The CDR3 region has the DNA TGTGCCAGTAGTATAGAGGGACAGCGCACAGATACGCAGTATTTT. Its translation: CASSIEGQRTDTQYF.

This clonotype was detected a few times. This chain connects TRBV3-1 to TRBJ1-1; no definite D call. The CDR3 covers 15 residues. V was trimmed by 0 bases and J by 2 bases, leaving 10 bases between them. Germline CDR1 LGHDT, CDR2 YNNKEL (reference sequence). The CDR3 nucleotides are TGTGCCAGCAGCCAAGATCGGAGGGTCAACACTGAAGCTTTCTTT. Translation gives CASSQDRRVNTEAFF.

This clonotype showed up many times. The V gene is TRBV5-1, the J gene TRBJ2-5; 9 bases fit TRBD2. Germline V gives CDR1 SGHRS, CDR2 YFSETQ. J lost 2 bases, V lost 0 bases, and 11 bases had no gene match. CDR3 length: 18 amino acids. CDR3 in amino acids: CASSLGTSATSIQETQYF. The CDR3 DNA reads TGCGCCAGCAGCTTGGGGACTAGCGCCACCTCGATTCAAGAGACCCAGTACTTC. Variable domain in full (rest from reference TRBV5-1 and TRBJ2-5): KAGVTQTPRYLIKTRGQQVTLSCSPISGHRSVSWYQQTPGQGLQFLFEYFSETQRNKGNFPGRFSGRQFSNSRSEMNVSTLELGDSALYLCASSLGTSATSIQETQYFGPGTRLLVL.

The rearrangement uses TRBV20-1 and TRBJ2-3; D call uncertain. Trimming cost V 5 bases and J 1 base, with 7 bases left between them. The CDR3 is 12 residues long. Germline values: CDR1 DFQATT, CDR2 SNEGSKA (reference sequence). CDR3 residues: CSAGIGTDTQYF. CDR3 nucleotides: TGCAGTGCTGGTATAGGCACAGATACGCAGTATTTT.

This sequence joins TRBV7-2 and TRBJ2-1, with TRBD2 matching over 8 bases. The CDR3 consists of 15 residues. Trimming cost V 1 base and J 10 bases; bases outside gene matches: 9. Germline assignment: CDR1 SGHTA and CDR2 FQGNSA. The CDR3 loop is CASSLGTAGVGEQFF. The CDR3 DNA sequence: TGTGCCAGCAGCTTAGGGACAGCGGGAGTAGGGGAGCAGTTCTTC.

This chain uses TRBV7-2 with TRBJ2-5, with unresolved D. Germline V gene data show CDR1 as SGHTA and CDR2 as FQGNSA. The V end lost 3 bases, the J end lost 11 bases, and 22 bases lay between the germline ends. The CDR3 runs 15 residues. The CDR3 region has the DNA TGTGCCAGCAGCTTTAATAGGCAGGCCCAACCCGCTCAGTACTTC. Translated: CASSFNRQAQPAQYF.

This clonotype showed up just a few times. CDR3 coding DNA: TGCAGTGCTGTTGACAGGCTCCAAACCTACGAGCAGTACTTC. Encoded protein: CSAVDRLQTYEQYF. The chain joins TRBV20-1 to TRBJ2-7, with D maybe TRBD1 (6 bases). The germline CDR1 and CDR2 sequences are DFQATT and SNEGSKA (reference sequence). The CDR3 has 14 residues. Trimming removed 5 bases from V and 2 bases from J, with 16 bases in between.

The rearrangement uses TRBV5-1 and TRBJ1-2; 12 nucleotides match TRBD1. J was trimmed by 5 bases and V by 0 bases; bases with no gene match: 5. The CDR3 consists of 16 residues. The V gene's germline CDR1 is SGHRS and CDR2 YFSETQ. The chain's CDR3 is CASSLAGTGGPYGYTF. The CDR3 DNA follows: TGCGCCAGCAGCTTGGCCGGGACAGGGGGCCCATATGGCTACACCTTC.